The 21 T cell receptor beta chains below were found in one sample sequenced in a study of shared clonotypes between healthy human individuals (TCRdb year 2020). The receptor library was made with the immunoSEQ multiplex PCR assay. TCRdb's version of the immuneACCESS table is confined to in-frame rearrangements and falls short of the full clone set. An unresolved V gene accounts for under half of the shortfall where checked; the remainder is of unknown origin. The sample yields about a million clones; 60% to 85% were counted once. The ten largest clones add up to 0.89% of the sample. Sequenced sample: memory CD4+ T cells from PBMCs. The cell subset or site label for this specimen denotes: CD45RA-negative fraction. Receptor source: a man between 18 and 29 years old in good health. Some clones in this sample may be carry-over from other donors' samples.

This rearrangement joins TRBV12-5 to TRBJ2-7; the D gene is possibly TRBD1 (5 bases). The CDR3 length is 15 residues. Germline CDR1 LGHNT, CDR2 FRNRAP. With 0 bases removed from V and 2 bases from J, the gap between germline ends came to 11 bases. The CDR3 sequence is CASGLVRRQTYEQYF. In nucleotides, the CDR3 is TGTGCTAGTGGTTTGGTACGGAGACAGACCTACGAGCAGTACTTC.

A word on this clone: Since a much larger clone is just one base distant, this may be a read error. The identical CDR3 is also encoded by other nucleotide sequences in the sample. This chain uses TRBV5-6 with TRBJ1-2; 7 bases line up with TRBD1. Germline CDR1 and CDR2: SGHDT and YYEEEE. CDR3 length: 14 residues. The V and J ends lost 0 bases and 7 bases, in that order; junction bases with no gene match: 6. Here the CDR3 DNA reads TGTGCCAGCAGCTTGGGACAGGGAGGTCGTGGCTACACCTTC. It codes for CASSLGQGGRGYTF.

V is TRBV5-1 and J is TRBJ2-4; 8 bases align to TRBD1. The CDR3 consists of 16 residues. Germline CDR1 reads SGHRS; CDR2 reads YFSETQ. The V segment lost 3 bases and the J segment 1 base; nucleotides outside the gene matches: 6. This chain's CDR3 is CASSSRTGSAKNIQYF. CDR3 sequence (DNA): TGCGCCAGCAGCTCCCGGACAGGGTCTGCCAAAAACATTCAGTACTTC. The full variable domain, in which reference TRBV5-1 and TRBJ2-4 provide the parts outside the CDR3, is KAGVTQTPRYLIKTRGQQVTLSCSPISGHRSVSWYQQTPGQGLQFLFEYFSETQRNKGNFPGRFSGRQFSNSRSEMNVSTLELGDSALYLCASSSRTGSAKNIQYFGAGTRLSVL.

The rearrangement joins TRBV28 to TRBJ1-5; D is unclear. V lost 6 bases and J lost 9, with 27 bases in between. This CDR3 comprises 17 residues. Germline lookup yields CDR1 MDHEN and CDR2 SYDVKM. CDR3 residues: CASSTRLKGTGWVPQHF. DNA of the CDR3: TGTGCCAGCAGCACTCGCCTCAAAGGAACGGGGTGGGTGCCCCAGCATTTT.

The chain has TRBV6-5 and TRBJ2-5, with 14 bases that match TRBD2. This CDR3 is built from 15 residues. With V trimmed by 6 bases and J by 2 bases, 2 bases remained unmatched. CDR1 is MNHEY and CDR2 is SVGAGI in the germline V gene. CDR3 nucleotides: TGTGCCAGCAGGGGACTAGCGGGGGTTCAAGAGACCCAGTACTTC. This gives the protein CASRGLAGVQETQYF.

In this sample, this clone turned up a few times. The V call is TRBV29-1, the J call TRBJ2-6; D assignment may be TRBD1 or TRBD2 (6 bases each). The germline CDR1 and CDR2 sequences are SQVTM and ANQGSEA. Trimming cost V 0 bases and J 0 bases, with 18 bases left between them. This CDR3 is 19 amino acids long. The CDR3 nucleotides read TGCAGCGTTGAAGATCGGGGGCAGGGAGGTCCCTCTGGGGCCAACGTCCTGACTTTC. Encoded protein: CSVEDRGQGGPSGANVLTF.

The chain links TRBV7-2 to TRBJ2-1, with TRBD2 identical over 8 bases. Germline CDR1 is SGHTA and CDR2 is FQGNSA. The CDR3 length is 15 residues. With 9 bases clipped from V and 4 bases from J, the junction kept 11 bases outside the gene matches. The CDR3 region has the DNA TGTGCCAGTTGTCCCTTCGTAGCGGGATACAATGAGCAGTTCTTC. This sequence encodes CASCPFVAGYNEQFF. The variable domain in full, with the rest retrieved from reference TRBV7-2 and TRBJ2-1, is GAGVSQSPSNKVTEKGKDVELRCDPISGHTALYWYRQSLGQGLEFLIYFQGNSAPDKSGLPSDRFSAERTGGSVSTLTIQRTQQEDSAVYLCASCPFVAGYNEQFFGPGTRLTVL.

The chain uses TRBV27 and TRBJ2-5, with TRBD2 matching 9 bases. V lost 4 bases, J lost 5 bases, and 8 bases stayed unmatched. Germline CDR1 MNHEY, CDR2 SMNVEV (reference sequence). This CDR3 has 15 residues. The CDR3 protein is CASSSRRAGGETQYF. In DNA form, the CDR3 reads TGTGCCAGCAGTTCCCGCCGGGCGGGAGGGGAGACCCAGTACTTC.

The V gene is TRBV27, the J gene TRBJ2-2, with TRBD1 matching over 10 bases. V lost 4 bases, J lost 4 bases, and 3 bases stayed unmatched. Looked up from germline, CDR1 is MNHEY and CDR2 is SMNVEV (reference sequence). The CDR3 extends over 15 amino acids. DNA of the CDR3: TGTGCCAGCAGTTCGACAGGGGGCGGCACCGGGGAGCTGTTTTTT. Protein sequence: CASSSTGGGTGELFF.

This rearrangement joins TRBV4-2 to TRBJ1-2, with a weak D call TRBD1 (5 bases). This CDR3 spans 13 amino acids. The V end lost 4 bases, the J end lost 7 bases, and 13 bases lay between the germline ends. Germline CDR1 LGHNA, CDR2 YNFKEQ. The CDR3 nucleotides read TGTGCCAGCAGCCCCCTCTCAGGGCTTGGCTACACCTTC. Its protein product is CASSPLSGLGYTF.

The chain couples TRBV2 to TRBJ2-5; D not certain. CDR3 length: 13 amino acids. Per germline, CDR1 SNHLY and CDR2 FYNNEI. V was cut by 1 base and J by 4 bases, with 7 bases left in between. CDR3 region: CASSEVGGETQYF. The CDR3 region has the DNA TGTGCCAGCAGTGAAGTAGGTGGAGAGACCCAGTACTTC.

For this clone: Different DNA sequences within this sample yield the same CDR3. The V call is TRBV5-1, the J call TRBJ2-2, with TRBD1 as a possible D gene (5 bases). The germline CDR1 and CDR2 sequences are SGHRS and YFSETQ. This CDR3 is 16 amino acids long. V was pared by 0 bases and J by 0 bases, with 9 bases between. The CDR3 sequence is CASSLASQANTGELFF. The CDR3 DNA reads as TGCGCCAGCAGCTTGGCCTCACAGGCGAACACCGGGGAGCTGTTTTTT.

The chain employs TRBV4-1 and TRBJ2-3; TRBD2 matches at 10 bases. V lost 0 bases and J lost 0; bases outside the gene matches: 3. CDR3 length: 17 amino acids. Germline CDR1 reads MGHRA; CDR2 reads YSYEKL. The chain's CDR3 is CASSQDSSGRSTDTQYF. The CDR3 DNA is TGCGCCAGCAGCCAAGACTCTAGCGGGAGAAGCACAGATACGCAGTATTTT.

The rearrangement links TRBV28 to TRBJ2-5; D is possibly TRBD2 (6 bases). There are 18 residues in the CDR3. Trimming cost V 3 bases and J 4 bases, with 24 bases left between them. Germline V lookup: CDR1 MDHEN, CDR2 SYDVKM. The CDR3, as DNA: TGTGCCAGCAGTTTGGGCAGGAACCTAAAAGGGCGGGGAGAGACCCAGTACTTC. It is translated as CASSLGRNLKGRGETQYF.

This clone has only one observation. The genes are TRBV6-5 and TRBJ1-1; D is undetermined. Trimming removed 0 bases from V and 1 base from J, with 9 bases in between. This CDR3 spans 15 amino acids. Germline CDR1 is MNHEY and CDR2 is SVGAGI. The DNA for the CDR3 is TGTGCCAGCAGTTACTCGACTCGGGGGAACACTGAAGCTTTCTTT. This encodes CASSYSTRGNTEAFF.

The V gene is TRBV6-1, the J gene TRBJ1-1; weak D call: TRBD1 (6 bases). Trimming stripped 1 base from V and 2 bases from J, with 11 bases between. The CDR3 totals 15 residues. Germline loops: CDR1 MNHNS, CDR2 SASEGT. In DNA, the CDR3 is TGTGCCAGCAGTGAAGGGGACACTATTAACACTGAAGCTTTCTTT. Protein: CASSEGDTINTEAFF.

The chain combines TRBV9 with TRBJ2-1, with D perhaps given as TRBD1 or TRBD2 (5 bases each). The CDR3 consists of 15 residues. The V and J ends lost 0 bases and 9 bases respectively, with 16 bases between them. The germline V gene encodes CDR1 SGDLS and CDR2 YYNGEE. The CDR3 loop is CASSVAGTPGSEQFF. In DNA, the CDR3 is TGTGCCAGCAGCGTAGCCGGGACGCCGGGAAGTGAGCAGTTCTTC.

The count of this clone is one. This chain uses TRBV5-1 with TRBJ1-2; no clear D. Trimming removed 0 bases from V and 4 bases from J, with 13 bases in between. Germline values: CDR1 SGHRS, CDR2 YFSETQ. The CDR3 contains 15 residues. Here the CDR3 reads CASSLDPGSGYGYTF. The DNA of the CDR3 is TGCGCCAGCAGCTTGGATCCGGGGTCGGGCTATGGCTACACCTTC.

The V gene is TRBV18, the J gene TRBJ1-4; D is possibly TRBD1 (6 bases). The CDR3 runs 19 residues. CDR1 is KGHSH, CDR2 LQKENI, per germline. V lost 4 bases to trimming and J lost 3 bases, with 24 bases between them. The CDR3 region has the DNA TGTGCCAGCTCACTAACCTTGACAGTCCAGGGGATCGCTAATGAAAAACTGTTTTTT. Translated, it gives CASSLTLTVQGIANEKLFF.

Comments on this clone: A much larger clonotype is one base distant, so this may be a read error. Different DNA sequences within this sample yield the same CDR3. The chain combines TRBV7-9 with TRBJ1-5; D unresolved. V was trimmed by 0 bases and J by 5 bases, leaving 5 bases between them. The CDR3 covers 13 residues. The V gene's germline CDR1 is SEHNR and CDR2 FQNEAQ (reference sequence). CDR3 in DNA: TGTGCCAGCAGCTTAGCCGGGGATCAGCCCCAGCATTTT. Translating gives CASSLAGDQPQHF.

This clone has more than one count but fewer than ten. The chain recombines TRBV27 with TRBJ2-1, with TRBD2 matching over 12 bases. The J segment lost 10 bases and the V segment lost 6 bases, leaving 7 bases of the junction unmatched. Germline assignment: CDR1 MNHEY and CDR2 SMNVEV (reference sequence). The CDR3 runs to 14 residues. The CDR3 DNA follows: TGTGCCAGCAGGACTAGCGGGAGATTATGGGAGCAGTTCTTC. It specifies CASRTSGRLWEQFF.